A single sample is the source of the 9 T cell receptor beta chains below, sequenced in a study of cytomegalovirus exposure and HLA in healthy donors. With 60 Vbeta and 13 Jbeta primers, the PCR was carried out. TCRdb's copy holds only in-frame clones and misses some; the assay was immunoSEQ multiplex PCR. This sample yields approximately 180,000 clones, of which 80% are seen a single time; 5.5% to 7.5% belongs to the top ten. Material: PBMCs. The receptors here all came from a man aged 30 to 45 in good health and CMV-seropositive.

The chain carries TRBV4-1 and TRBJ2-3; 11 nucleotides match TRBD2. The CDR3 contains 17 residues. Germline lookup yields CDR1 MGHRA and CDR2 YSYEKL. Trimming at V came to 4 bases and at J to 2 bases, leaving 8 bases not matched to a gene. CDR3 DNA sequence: TGCGCCAGCAGCCTTTCGGGGACTAGCGGATTCACAGATACGCAGTATTTT. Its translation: CASSLSGTSGFTDTQYF.

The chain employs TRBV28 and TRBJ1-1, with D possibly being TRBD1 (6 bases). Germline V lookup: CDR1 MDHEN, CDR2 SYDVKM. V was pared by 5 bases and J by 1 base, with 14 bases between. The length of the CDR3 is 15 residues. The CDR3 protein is CASSPHRVGNTEAFF. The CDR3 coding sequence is TGTGCCAGCAGTCCACACAGGGTCGGGAACACTGAAGCTTTCTTT.

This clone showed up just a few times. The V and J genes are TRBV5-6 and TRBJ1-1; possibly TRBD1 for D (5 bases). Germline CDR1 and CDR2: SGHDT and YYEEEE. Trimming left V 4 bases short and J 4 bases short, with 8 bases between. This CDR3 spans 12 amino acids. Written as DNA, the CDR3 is TGTGCCAGCAGCCGGGGGGGCACTGAAGCTTTCTTT. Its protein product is CASSRGGTEAFF.

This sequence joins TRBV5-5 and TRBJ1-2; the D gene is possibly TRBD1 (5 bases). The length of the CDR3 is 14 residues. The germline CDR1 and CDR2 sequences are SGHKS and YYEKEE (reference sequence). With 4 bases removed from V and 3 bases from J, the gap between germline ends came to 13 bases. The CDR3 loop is CASSPRQTDYGYTF. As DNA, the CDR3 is TGTGCCAGCAGCCCCCGACAGACTGACTATGGCTACACCTTC.

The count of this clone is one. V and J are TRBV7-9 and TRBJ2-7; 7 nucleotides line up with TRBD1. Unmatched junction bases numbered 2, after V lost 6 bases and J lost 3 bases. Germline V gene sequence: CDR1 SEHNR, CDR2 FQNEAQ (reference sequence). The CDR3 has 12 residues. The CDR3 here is CASSRQGYEQYF. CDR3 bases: TGTGCCAGCAGTCGACAGGGCTACGAGCAGTACTTC.

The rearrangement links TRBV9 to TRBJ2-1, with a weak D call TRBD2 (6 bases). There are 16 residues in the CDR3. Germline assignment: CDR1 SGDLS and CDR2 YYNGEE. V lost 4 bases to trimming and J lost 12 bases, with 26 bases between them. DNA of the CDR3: TGTGCCAGCAGCCCGGAGCTGGGGGGAGCCGGGGGTGGGCAGTTCTTC. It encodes CASSPELGGAGGGQFF.

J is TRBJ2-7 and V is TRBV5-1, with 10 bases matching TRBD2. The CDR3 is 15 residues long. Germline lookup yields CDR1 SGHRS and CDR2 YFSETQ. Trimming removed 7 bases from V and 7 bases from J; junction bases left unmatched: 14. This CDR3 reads CASWDGVSSGSEQYF. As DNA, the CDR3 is TGCGCCAGCTGGGACGGGGTTTCTAGCGGGAGTGAGCAGTACTTC.

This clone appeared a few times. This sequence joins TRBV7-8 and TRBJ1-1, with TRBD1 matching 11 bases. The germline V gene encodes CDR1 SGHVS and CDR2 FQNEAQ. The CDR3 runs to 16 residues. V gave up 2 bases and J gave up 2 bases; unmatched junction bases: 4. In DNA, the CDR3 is TGTGCCAGCAGCTTAAGGGACAGGGGGTCAAACACTGAAGCTTTCTTT. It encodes CASSLRDRGSNTEAFF.

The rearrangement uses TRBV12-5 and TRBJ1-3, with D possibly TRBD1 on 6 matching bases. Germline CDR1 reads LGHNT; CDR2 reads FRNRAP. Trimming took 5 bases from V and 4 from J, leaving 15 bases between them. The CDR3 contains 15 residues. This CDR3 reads CASGLDLRGGNTIYF. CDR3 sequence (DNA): TGTGCTAGTGGTCTCGACCTCAGGGGAGGAAACACCATATATTTT.